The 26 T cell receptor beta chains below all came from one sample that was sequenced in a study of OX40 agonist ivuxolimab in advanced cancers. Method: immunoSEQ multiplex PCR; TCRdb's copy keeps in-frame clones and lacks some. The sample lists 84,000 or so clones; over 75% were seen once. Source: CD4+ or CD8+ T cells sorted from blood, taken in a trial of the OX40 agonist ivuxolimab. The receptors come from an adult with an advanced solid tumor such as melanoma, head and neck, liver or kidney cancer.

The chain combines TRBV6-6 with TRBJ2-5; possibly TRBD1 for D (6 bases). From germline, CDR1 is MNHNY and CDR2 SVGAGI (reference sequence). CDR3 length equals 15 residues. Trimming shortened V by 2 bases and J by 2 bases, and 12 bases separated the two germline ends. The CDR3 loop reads CASSYAVGGQETQYF. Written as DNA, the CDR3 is TGTGCCAGCAGTTACGCCGTAGGGGGACAAGAGACCCAGTACTTC.

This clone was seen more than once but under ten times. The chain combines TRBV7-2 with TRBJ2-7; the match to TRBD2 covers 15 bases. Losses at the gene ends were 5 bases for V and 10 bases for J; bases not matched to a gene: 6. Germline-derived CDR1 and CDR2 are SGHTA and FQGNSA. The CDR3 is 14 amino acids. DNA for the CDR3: TGTGCCAGCAGCCCTGGACTAGCGGGGGGGGCACAGTACTTC. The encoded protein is CASSPGLAGGAQYF.

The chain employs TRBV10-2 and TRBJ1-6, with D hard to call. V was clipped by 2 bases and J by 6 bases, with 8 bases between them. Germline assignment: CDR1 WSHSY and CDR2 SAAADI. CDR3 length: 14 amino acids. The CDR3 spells CASSERVTNSPLHF. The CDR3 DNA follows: TGCGCCAGCAGTGAGAGGGTCACTAATTCACCCCTCCACTTT.

CDR3 in amino acids: CASSTSGGLYNEQFF. The CDR3 DNA reads as TGTGCCAGCAGCACTAGCGGGGGCCTGTATAATGAGCAGTTCTTC. The J gene is TRBJ2-1, the V gene TRBV28; 11 bases line up with TRBD2. The CDR3 length is 15 residues. The germline CDR1 and CDR2 sequences are MDHEN and SYDVKM. V gave up 6 bases and J gave up 7 bases; unmatched junction bases: 8. The full variable domain, with the rest looked up from reference TRBV28 and TRBJ2-1, is DVKVTQSSRYLVKRTGEKVFLECVQDMDHENMFWYRQDPGLGLRLIYFSYDVKMKEKGDIPEGYSVSREKKERFSLILESASTNQTSMYLCASSTSGGLYNEQFFGPGTRLTVL.

As DNA, the CDR3 is TGTGCCAGCAGCGTAGTCGGTGCGGGGCCAGATACGCAGTATTTT. Amino acid sequence: CASSVVGAGPDTQYF. V is TRBV9 and J is TRBJ2-3, with a weak D call TRBD2 (6 bases). V shed 0 bases and J shed 4 bases, with 12 bases lying between them. Germline V gene sequence: CDR1 SGDLS, CDR2 YYNGEE. CDR3 size: 15 residues. Combining the CDR3 with reference TRBV9 and TRBJ2-3 gives the whole variable domain DSGVTQTPKHLITATGQRVTLRCSPRSGDLSVYWYQQSLDQGLQFLIQYYNGEERAKGNILERFSAQQFPDLHSELNLSSLELGDSALYFCASSVVGAGPDTQYFGPGTRLTVL.

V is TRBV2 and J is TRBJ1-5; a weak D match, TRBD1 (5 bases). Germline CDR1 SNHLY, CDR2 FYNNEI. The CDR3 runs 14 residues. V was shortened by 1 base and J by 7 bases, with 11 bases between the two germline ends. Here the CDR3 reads CASSEGGPGQPQHF. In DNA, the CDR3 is TGTGCCAGCAGTGAAGGGGGACCGGGCCAGCCCCAGCATTTT.

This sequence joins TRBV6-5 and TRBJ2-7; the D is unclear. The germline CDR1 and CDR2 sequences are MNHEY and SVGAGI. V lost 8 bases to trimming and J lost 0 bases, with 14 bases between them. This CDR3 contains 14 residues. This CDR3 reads CASARQASSYEQYF. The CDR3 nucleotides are TGTGCCAGCGCCCGGCAAGCGAGCTCCTACGAGCAGTACTTC.

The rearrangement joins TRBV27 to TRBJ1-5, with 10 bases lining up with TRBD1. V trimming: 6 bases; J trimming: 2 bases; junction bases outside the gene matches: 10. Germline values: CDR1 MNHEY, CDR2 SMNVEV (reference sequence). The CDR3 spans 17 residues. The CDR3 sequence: CASRRTAGQGGNQPQHF. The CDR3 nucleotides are TGTGCCAGCAGGAGAACCGCAGGACAGGGGGGCAATCAGCCCCAGCATTTT.

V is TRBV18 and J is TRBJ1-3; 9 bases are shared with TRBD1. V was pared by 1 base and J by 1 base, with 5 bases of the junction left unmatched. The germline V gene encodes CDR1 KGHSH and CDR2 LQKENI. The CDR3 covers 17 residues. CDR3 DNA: TGTGCCAGCTCACCACTTCCGGGACAGGGATCTGGAAACACCATATATTTT. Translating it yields CASSPLPGQGSGNTIYF.

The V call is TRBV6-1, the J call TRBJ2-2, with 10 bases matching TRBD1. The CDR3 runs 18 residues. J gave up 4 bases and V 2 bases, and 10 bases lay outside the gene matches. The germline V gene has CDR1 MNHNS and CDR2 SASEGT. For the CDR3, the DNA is TGTGCCAGCAGTGAAAAGTTGCGGGACAGGGGAATCACCGGGGAGCTGTTTTTT. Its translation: CASSEKLRDRGITGELFF.

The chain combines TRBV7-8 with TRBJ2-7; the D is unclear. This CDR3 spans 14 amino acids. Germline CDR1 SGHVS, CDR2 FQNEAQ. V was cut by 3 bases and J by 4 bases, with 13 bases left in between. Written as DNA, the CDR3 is TGTGCCAGCAGCTTTCAGGCGGAAGATTACGAGCAGTACTTC. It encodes CASSFQAEDYEQYF.

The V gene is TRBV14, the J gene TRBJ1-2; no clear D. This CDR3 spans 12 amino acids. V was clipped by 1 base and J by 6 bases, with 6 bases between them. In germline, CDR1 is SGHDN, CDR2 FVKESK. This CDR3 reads CASSQGRNGYTF. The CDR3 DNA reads TGTGCCAGCAGCCAAGGTCGGAATGGCTACACCTTC.

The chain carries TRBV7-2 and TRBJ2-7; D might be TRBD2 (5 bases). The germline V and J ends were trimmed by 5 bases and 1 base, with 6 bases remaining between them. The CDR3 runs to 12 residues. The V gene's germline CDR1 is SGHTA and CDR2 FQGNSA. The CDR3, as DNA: TGTGCCAGCAGCCGGACTTCCTACGAGCAGTACTTC. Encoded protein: CASSRTSYEQYF.

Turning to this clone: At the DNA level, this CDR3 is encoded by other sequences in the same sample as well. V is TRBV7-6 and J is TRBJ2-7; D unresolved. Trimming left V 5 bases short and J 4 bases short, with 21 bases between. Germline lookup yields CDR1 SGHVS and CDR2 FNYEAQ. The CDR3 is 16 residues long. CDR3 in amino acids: CASSPISTKPDYEQYF. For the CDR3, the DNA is TGTGCCAGCAGCCCGATTTCAACAAAACCCGATTACGAGCAGTACTTC. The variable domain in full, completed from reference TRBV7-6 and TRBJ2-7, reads GAGVSQSPRYKVTKRGQDVALRCDPISGHVSLYWYRQALGQGPEFLTYFNYEAQQDKSGLPNDRFSAERPEGSISTLTIQRTEQRDSAMYRCASSPISTKPDYEQYFGPGTRLTVT.

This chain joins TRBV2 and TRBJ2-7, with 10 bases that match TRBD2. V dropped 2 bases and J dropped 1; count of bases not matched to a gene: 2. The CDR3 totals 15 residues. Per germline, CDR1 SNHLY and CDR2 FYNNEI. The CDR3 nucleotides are TGTGCCAGCAGTGAAACACTAGCGGGGTCCTACGAGCAGTACTTC. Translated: CASSETLAGSYEQYF.

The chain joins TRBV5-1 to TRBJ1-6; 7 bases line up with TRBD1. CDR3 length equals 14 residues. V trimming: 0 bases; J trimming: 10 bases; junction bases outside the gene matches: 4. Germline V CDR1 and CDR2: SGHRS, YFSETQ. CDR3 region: CASSLGQGASPLHF. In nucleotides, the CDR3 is TGCGCCAGCAGCTTGGGACAGGGCGCATCACCCCTCCACTTT. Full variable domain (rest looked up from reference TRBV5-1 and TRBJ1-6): KAGVTQTPRYLIKTRGQQVTLSCSPISGHRSVSWYQQTPGQGLQFLFEYFSETQRNKGNFPGRFSGRQFSNSRSEMNVSTLELGDSALYLCASSLGQGASPLHFGNGTRLTVT.

The CDR3, as DNA: TGTGCTAGTGTAGGGCGCTTAGGCTCTGGAAACACCATATATTTT. Protein product: CASVGRLGSGNTIYF. V is TRBV12-5 and J is TRBJ1-3; no clear D. CDR3 length: 15 amino acids. V shed 7 bases and J shed 0 bases, with 13 bases lying between them. Germline CDR1 and CDR2: LGHNT and FRNRAP.

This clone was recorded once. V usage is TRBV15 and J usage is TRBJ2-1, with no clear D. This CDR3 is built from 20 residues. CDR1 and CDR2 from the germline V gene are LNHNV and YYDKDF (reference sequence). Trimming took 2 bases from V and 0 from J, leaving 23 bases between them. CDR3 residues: CATSRPHPHGPVSSYNEQFF. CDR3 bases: TGTGCCACCAGCAGACCCCATCCCCACGGTCCGGTCAGCTCCTACAATGAGCAGTTCTTC.

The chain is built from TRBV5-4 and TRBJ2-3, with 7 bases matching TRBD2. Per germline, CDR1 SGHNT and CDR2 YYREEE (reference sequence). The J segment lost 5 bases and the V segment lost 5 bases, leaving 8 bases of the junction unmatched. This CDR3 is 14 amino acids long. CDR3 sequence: CASSLSGGGDTQYF. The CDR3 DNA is TGTGCCAGCAGTCTCAGTGGGGGGGGAGATACGCAGTATTTT. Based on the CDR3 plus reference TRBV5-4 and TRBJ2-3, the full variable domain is ETGVTQSPTHLIKTRGQQVTLRCSSQSGHNTVSWYQQALGQGPQFIFQYYREEENGRGNFPPRFSGLQFPNYSSELNVNALELDDSALYLCASSLSGGGDTQYFGPGTRLTVL.

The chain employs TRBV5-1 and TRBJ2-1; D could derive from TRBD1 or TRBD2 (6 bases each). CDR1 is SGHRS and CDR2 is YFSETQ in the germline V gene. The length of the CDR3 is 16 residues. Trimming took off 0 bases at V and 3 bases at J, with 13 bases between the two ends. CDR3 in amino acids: CASSLEVGGVYNEQFF. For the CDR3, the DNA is TGCGCCAGCAGCTTGGAGGTCGGGGGCGTCTACAATGAGCAGTTCTTC.

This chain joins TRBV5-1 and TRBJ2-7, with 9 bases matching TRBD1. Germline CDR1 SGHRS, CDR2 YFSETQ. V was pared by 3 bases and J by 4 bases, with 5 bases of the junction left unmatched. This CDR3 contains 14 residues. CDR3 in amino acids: CASSWGQGAYEQYF. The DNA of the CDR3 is TGCGCCAGCAGCTGGGGACAGGGAGCGTACGAGCAGTACTTC.

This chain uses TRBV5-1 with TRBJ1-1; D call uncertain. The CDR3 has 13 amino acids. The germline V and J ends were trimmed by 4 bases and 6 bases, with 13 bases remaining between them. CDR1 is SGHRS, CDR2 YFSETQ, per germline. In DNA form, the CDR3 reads TGCGCCAGCAGCGGTGGGATGGGCGCTGAAGCTTTCTTT. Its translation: CASSGGMGAEAFF.

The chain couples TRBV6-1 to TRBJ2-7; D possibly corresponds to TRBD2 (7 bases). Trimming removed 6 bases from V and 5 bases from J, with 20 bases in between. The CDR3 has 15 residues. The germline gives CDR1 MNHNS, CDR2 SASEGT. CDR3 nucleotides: TGTGCCAGCAGCCTTAGGGGGGGAATCCTGGACGAGCAGTACTTC. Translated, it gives CASSLRGGILDEQYF.

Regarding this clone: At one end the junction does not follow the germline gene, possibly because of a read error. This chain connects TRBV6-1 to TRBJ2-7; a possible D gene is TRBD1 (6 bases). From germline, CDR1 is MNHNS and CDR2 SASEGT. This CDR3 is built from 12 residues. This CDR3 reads CASSGEGDRPVF. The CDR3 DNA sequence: TGTGCCAGCAGTGGAGAGGGAGACAGGCCCGTTTTC.

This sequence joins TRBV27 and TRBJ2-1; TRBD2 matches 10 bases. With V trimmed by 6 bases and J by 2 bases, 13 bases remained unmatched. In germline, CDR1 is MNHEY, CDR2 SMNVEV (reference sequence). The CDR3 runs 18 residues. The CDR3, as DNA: TGTGCCAGCAGCTATAGGAGGGCTAGCGGGGGTCCCTACAATGAGCAGTTCTTC. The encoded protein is CASSYRRASGGPYNEQFF.

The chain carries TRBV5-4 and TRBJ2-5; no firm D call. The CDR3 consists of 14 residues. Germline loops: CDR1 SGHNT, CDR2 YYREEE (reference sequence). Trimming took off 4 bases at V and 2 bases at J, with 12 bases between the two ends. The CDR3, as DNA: TGTGCCAGCAGCCCCGGATGGGATCAAGAGACCCAGTACTTC. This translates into CASSPGWDQETQYF.